The 15 T cell receptor beta chains below were found in one sample sequenced in a study of control samples from healthy donors and cancer patients. Measured with immunoSEQ multiplex PCR; TCRdb has only the in-frame clones, and not every one. The sample includes about 150,000 clones, about 91% of them seen just once. The sequenced material came from blood. These receptors came from a middle-aged woman in good health.

CDR3 nucleotide sequence: TGTGCCAGCAGTGAAGGCAGGGGGCGCGGGACCCAGCATTTT. Its translation: CASSEGRGRGTQHF. The rearrangement uses TRBV2 and TRBJ1-5, with TRBD1 matching 8 bases. This CDR3 has 14 residues. The germline V gene encodes CDR1 SNHLY and CDR2 FYNNEI. The ends lost 1 base at V and 11 bases at J; junction bases unmatched: 7.

The chain employs TRBV7-2 and TRBJ2-2; 9 nucleotides align to TRBD2. V lost 2 bases and J lost 6; bases outside the gene matches: 4. The germline V gene has CDR1 SGHTA and CDR2 FQGNSA. The CDR3 is made up of 15 amino acids. CDR3 sequence: CASSLLAGISGELFF. The DNA for the CDR3 is TGTGCCAGCAGCTTACTAGCGGGGATTTCCGGGGAGCTGTTTTTT.

As concerns this clone: Other DNA sequences from this sample encode an identical CDR3 as well. The chain carries TRBV15 and TRBJ1-5; no definite D call. The germline V gene encodes CDR1 LNHNV and CDR2 YYDKDF (reference sequence). V lost 0 bases to trimming and J lost 4 bases, with 7 bases between them. CDR3 size: 14 residues. For the CDR3, the DNA is TGTGCCACCAGCAGAGATCTGGGGAATCAGCCCCAGCATTTT. This codes for CATSRDLGNQPQHF.

This clone was seen just once. This sequence joins TRBV5-1 and TRBJ2-2; TRBD1 is a possible D gene (5 bases). Trimming took off 4 bases at V and 5 bases at J, with 15 bases between the two ends. The CDR3 is made up of 15 amino acids. Germline V gene lookup returns CDR1 SGHRS and CDR2 YFSETQ. The CDR3 reads CASSPTDPRTGELFF. Here the CDR3 DNA reads TGCGCCAGCAGCCCGACAGACCCAAGGACCGGGGAGCTGTTTTTT.

The chain is built from TRBV7-8 and TRBJ2-5; perhaps TRBD2 as D (5 bases). CDR3 length equals 16 residues. V lost 3 bases and J lost 0, with 14 bases in between. Looked up from germline, CDR1 is SGHVS and CDR2 is FQNEAQ. Here the CDR3 DNA reads TGTGCCAGCAGCTTTTATTCCGGGGATAACCAAGAGACCCAGTACTTC. Translation gives CASSFYSGDNQETQYF.

The V and J genes are TRBV29-1 and TRBJ2-7; 9 bases are a match to TRBD2. This CDR3 has 14 residues. Germline CDR1 reads SQVTM; CDR2 reads ANQGSEA. Unmatched junction bases numbered 6, after V lost 4 bases and J lost 2 bases. The CDR3 sequence: CSVVLAGSPYEQYF. The CDR3 DNA follows: TGCAGCGTTGTCCTAGCGGGGTCCCCCTACGAGCAGTACTTC.

V usage is TRBV4-2 and J usage is TRBJ2-2, with a tentative D call TRBD2 (5 bases). V lost 4 bases and J 1 base, leaving 7 bases between the germline ends. The CDR3 runs to 14 residues. CDR1 is LGHNA, CDR2 YNFKEQ, per germline. CDR3 nucleotide sequence: TGTGCCAGCAGCCTTGAGGGGAACACCGGGGAGCTGTTTTTT. It is translated as CASSLEGNTGELFF.

The chain has TRBV20-1 and TRBJ1-1; D uncertain. This CDR3 is 10 amino acids long. V dropped 4 bases and J dropped 11 bases, with 11 bases sitting between them. CDR1 is DFQATT, CDR2 SNEGSKA, per germline (reference sequence). The CDR3 nucleotides are TGCAGTGCTACGGTACCGGGCGCTTTCTTT. This encodes CSATVPGAFF.

V and J are TRBV21-1 and TRBJ1-2; the table gives TRBD1 as D, unverified against the DNA. TRBV21-1 is a listed pseudogene. There are 17 residues in the CDR3. This chain's CDR3 is CASSKALYLQANYGYTF. Written as DNA, the CDR3 is TGTGCCAGCAGCAAAGCGCTTTACTTACAGGCCAACTATGGCTACACCTTC.

The V call is TRBV13, the J call TRBJ1-2, with unresolved D. V gave up 0 bases and J gave up 0 bases, with 14 bases separating them. The CDR3 is 17 amino acids. CDR1 and CDR2 from the germline V gene are PRHDT and FYEKMQ (reference sequence). CDR3 region: CASSLGLNTAPNYGYTF. CDR3 sequence (DNA): TGTGCCAGCAGCTTAGGCCTAAATACCGCTCCTAACTATGGCTACACCTTC.

V usage is TRBV3-1 (or the pseudogene TRBV3-2) and J usage is TRBJ1-1; the match to TRBD1 covers 9 bases. This CDR3 region has 12 residues. V was clipped by 4 bases and J by 8 bases; unmatched bases: 2. Germline loops: CDR1 LGHDT, CDR2 YNNKEL (reference sequence). The CDR3 coding sequence is TGTGCCAGCAGCCTGGGACAGGGAGAAGCTTTCTTT. Translated: CASSLGQGEAFF.

The chain carries TRBV6-1 and TRBJ1-4; weak D call: TRBD1 (5 bases). Germline loops: CDR1 MNHNS, CDR2 SASEGT. Trimming pared 0 bases from V and 4 bases from J, leaving 9 bases between. The length of the CDR3 is 15 residues. CDR3 bases: TGTGCCAGCAGTGAAGCTGGGGCCGGTAATGAAAAACTGTTTTTT. Its translation is CASSEAGAGNEKLFF.

The J gene is TRBJ2-2, the V gene TRBV7-2; D gene ambiguous. V was cut by 2 bases and J by 6 bases, with 4 bases left in between. The V gene's germline CDR1 is SGHTA and CDR2 FQGNSA. CDR3 length: 12 residues. The DNA for the CDR3 is TGTGCCAGCAGCTTATACCCCGGGGAGCTGTTTTTT. Amino acid sequence: CASSLYPGELFF.

The chain couples TRBV2 to TRBJ1-2; D not certain. V dropped 4 bases and J dropped 0 bases, with 3 bases sitting between them. The germline V gene has CDR1 SNHLY and CDR2 FYNNEI. The CDR3 extends over 12 amino acids. DNA for the CDR3: TGTGCCAGCAGTGGACCTAACTATGGCTACACCTTC. Protein product: CASSGPNYGYTF. The full variable domain, its missing parts supplied by reference TRBV2 and TRBJ1-2, is EPEVTQTPSHQVTQMGQEVILRCVPISNHLYFYWYRQILGQKVEFLVSFYNNEISEKSEIFDDQFSVERPDGSNFTLKIRSTKLEDSAMYFCASSGPNYGYTFGSGTRLTVV.

The rearrangement links TRBV9 to TRBJ1-4; possible D gene TRBD1, 6 bases. Trimming pared 4 bases from V and 5 bases from J, leaving 12 bases between. Germline loops: CDR1 SGDLS, CDR2 YYNGEE. The CDR3 extends over 14 amino acids. In DNA, the CDR3 is TGTGCCAGCAGCCCCGAGGGGGGGAATGAAAAACTGTTTTTT. The encoded protein is CASSPEGGNEKLFF.